This T cell receptor (beta chain) was captured in a study of blood T cell repertoires in COVID-19. About the research overall: Collection of acute and convalescent COVID-19 samples took place in the United States, Italy and Spain. Nucleic acid was either cDNA or gDNA, and it came from T cells, B-cell-depleted T cells, or PBMCs.

Germline trimming cut 5 bases from V and 10 bases from J; bases unmatched to any gene: 7. CDR1 is ENHRY and CDR2 is SYGVKD in the germline V gene. This CDR3 has 15 residues. Per the study methods: Counts of nucleated cells, estimated from reference gene primer amplification, were obtained. Sequencing used immunoSEQ multiplex PCR; TCRdb keeps in-frame clones, though not all of them. The V and J calls and clone size come from that table; D and trimming were worked out from the DNA. The table has over 110,000 clones, approximately 88% seen once; the top ten hold about 28%. The source of this sequence is a human donor in a cohort sampled during active COVID-19. The J gene is TRBJ1-6, the V gene TRBV10-3; 11 bases fit TRBD1. Material: peripheral blood. CDR3 loop: CAISPGQGAGSPLHF. CDR3 in DNA: TGTGCCATCAGTCCAGGACAGGGGGCGGGATCACCCCTCCACTTT.